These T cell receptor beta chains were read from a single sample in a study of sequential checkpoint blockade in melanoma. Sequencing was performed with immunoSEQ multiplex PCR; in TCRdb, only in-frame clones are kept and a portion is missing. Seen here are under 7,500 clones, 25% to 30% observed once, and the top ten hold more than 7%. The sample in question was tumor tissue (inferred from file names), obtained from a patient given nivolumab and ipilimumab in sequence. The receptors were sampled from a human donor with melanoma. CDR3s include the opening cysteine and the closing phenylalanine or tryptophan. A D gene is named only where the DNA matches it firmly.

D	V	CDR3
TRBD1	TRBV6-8	CASSYWYRGSYEQYF
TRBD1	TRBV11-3	CASSPGTGRGYGYTF
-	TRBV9	CASSVSPLRSSYNEQFF
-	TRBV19	CASRKAGVLTENQPQHF
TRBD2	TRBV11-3	CASSSRLAGNNEQFF
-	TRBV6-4	CALGVVHEQFF
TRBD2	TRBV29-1	CSVAGGYYEQYF
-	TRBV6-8	CASSYSTVGEGYTF
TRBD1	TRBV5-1	CASRVGTVNNSPLHF
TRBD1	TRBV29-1	CSVDRGRKTQYF
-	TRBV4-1	CASSQEGRDHYGYTF
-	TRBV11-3	CASSSRTQGHYGYTF
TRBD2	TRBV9	CASSVAGLAGGTDTQYF
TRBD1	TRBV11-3	CASSQVGTEAYNEQFF
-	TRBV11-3	CASSRGRNPNYGYTF
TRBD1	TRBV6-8	CASSDRQGGLVGNEQFF
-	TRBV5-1	CASTPGGTYGGGYTF
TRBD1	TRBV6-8	CASSLLTGGPYEQYF
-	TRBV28	CASRQGFYEQYF
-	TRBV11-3	CASSLSQGRFSGDTQYF
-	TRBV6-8	CASSYATDGRGYTF
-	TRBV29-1	CSVGVASNTGELFF
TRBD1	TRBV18	CASQGQGASNSPLHF
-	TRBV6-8	CASSLSRSYEQYF
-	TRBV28	CASSLGGGGYIATNEKLFF
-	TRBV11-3	CASSQVSGRNTEAFF
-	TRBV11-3	CASSTLGGSYEQYF
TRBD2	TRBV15	CATSRDSGGANEQFF
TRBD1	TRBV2	CASRSGGGGELFF
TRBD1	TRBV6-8	CASTKDRAGSPLHF
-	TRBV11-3	CASSLPRRGPGYEQYF
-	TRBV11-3	CASNSGATSYEQYF
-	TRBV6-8	CASKIFGTGSYEQYF
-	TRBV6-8	CASSYTGGYGYTF
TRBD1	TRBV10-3	CAISETGVGQPQHF
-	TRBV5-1	CASSPDGQQAGDEQFF
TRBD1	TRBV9	CASSVNPGQGLGGYGYTF
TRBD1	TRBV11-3	CASSLGTGRRNTIYF
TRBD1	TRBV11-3	CASRDRQGFTGELFF
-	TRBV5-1	CASSLARAGVAETQYF